This is a list of T cell receptor beta chains from one sample in a study of blood T cell repertoires in COVID-19. The protocol was immunoSEQ multiplex PCR, while the TCRdb copy is restricted to in-frame clones and leaves out a portion. Of about 260,000 clones listed, less than 90% are singletons. The specimen sequenced was peripheral blood. The receptors come from a man in his 60s who had recovered from COVID-19. The CDR3 runs from the conserved cysteine through the conserved F or W. D genes are given only for firm matches. Rows may omit the clone size; those that give it use once, few, many or a size class.

d_call	j_call	clone_size	v_call	cdr3_aa	cdr3_nt
.	TRBJ2-3	.	TRBV5-1	CASSLAWRSTDTQYF	TGCGCCAGCAGCTTGGCCTGGCGGAGCACAGATACGCAGTATTTT
.	TRBJ2-1	.	TRBV7-3	CASSQLSDSYPYNEQFF	TGTGCCAGCAGCCAACTATCGGACAGTTACCCCTACAATGAGCAGTTCTTC
.	TRBJ1-1	.	TRBV10-3	CATTKDSRTEAFF	TGTGCCACCACTAAAGACAGCCGGACTGAAGCTTTCTTT
.	TRBJ2-3	.	TRBV4-1	CASSHPGTSMLDTQYF	TGCGCCAGCAGCCACCCGGGGACATCTATGCTAGATACGCAGTATTTT
TRBD1	TRBJ2-7	few	TRBV19	CASSLRQGSRNEQYF	TGTGCCAGTAGTCTCCGACAGGGGTCCCGGAACGAGCAGTACTTC
TRBD1	TRBJ2-5	.	TRBV7-9	CASSPGTGSGQETQYF	TGTGCCAGCAGCCCTGGGACAGGGTCGGGGCAAGAGACCCAGTACTTC
.	TRBJ2-7	few	TRBV11-2	CASSLETGWAYEQYF	TGTGCCAGCAGCTTAGAAACGGGTTGGGCCTACGAGCAGTACTTC
TRBD1	TRBJ1-1	.	TRBV4-2	CASSQEDRGNTEAFF	TGTGCCAGCAGCCAAGAGGACAGGGGGAACACTGAAGCTTTCTTT
.	TRBJ2-7	.	TRBV9	CASSVGGSEQYF	TGTGCCAGCAGCGTAGGAGGGAGCGAGCAGTACTTC
.	TRBJ2-1	.	TRBV24-1	CATSDVLSRGEQFF	TGTGCCACCAGTGACGTACTGAGTAGAGGTGAGCAGTTCTTC
.	TRBJ1-2	.	TRBV24-1	CATSAGNYGYTF	TGTGCCACCAGTGCGGGTAACTATGGCTACACCTTC
.	TRBJ1-2	once	TRBV3-1/TRBV3-2	CASSHSSAGEAGYTF	TGTGCCAGCAGCCATTCCTCGGCGGGGGAAGCGGGCTACACCTTC
.	TRBJ2-4	.	TRBV14	CASSRGLAKNIQYF	TGTGCCAGCAGCCGAGGACTAGCCAAAAACATTCAGTACTTC
.	TRBJ2-4	.	TRBV7-2	CASSLGTNSGLGQNIQYF	TGTGCCAGCAGCTTAGGGACGAATAGCGGCTTAGGCCAAAACATTCAGTACTTC
.	TRBJ1-6	.	TRBV5-4	CASSGQSNSPLHF	TGTGCCAGCAGTGGACAGAGTAATTCACCCCTCCACTTT
.	TRBJ1-5	.	TRBV3-1/TRBV3-2	CASSPQAVSNQPQHF	TGTGCCAGCAGCCCGCAGGCAGTCAGCAATCAGCCCCAGCATTTT
.	TRBJ1-2	.	TRBV30	CAWSPGGIGYTF	TGTGCCTGGAGCCCGGGGGGAATAGGCTACACCTTC
.	TRBJ2-7	.	TRBV3-1/TRBV3-2	CASSPVRGIYEQYF	TGTGCCAGCAGCCCAGTAAGGGGGATATACGAGCAGTACTTC
.	TRBJ2-1	.	TRBV1	CTSSQVPDNEQFF	TGCACCAGCAGCCAAGTTCCAGACAATGAGCAGTTCTTC
.	TRBJ2-1	few	TRBV9	CASSVGLSSYNEQFF	TGTGCCAGCAGCGTCGGACTTAGCTCCTACAATGAGCAGTTCTTC
TRBD1	TRBJ1-3	.	TRBV7-9	CASSLSDRAGNTIYF	TGTGCCAGCAGCTTATCAGACAGGGCTGGAAACACCATATATTTT
.	TRBJ1-3	once	TRBV18	CASSPLDSGNTIYF	TGTGCCAGCTCACCACTGGACAGTGGAAACACCATATATTTT
.	TRBJ1-1	.	TRBV11-1	CASSLGGVTEAFF	TGTGCCAGCAGCTTAGGGGGGGTAACTGAAGCTTTCTTT
TRBD1	TRBJ1-2	.	TRBV5-5	CASSHLRQGARDGYTF	TGTGCCAGCAGCCACCTAAGACAGGGGGCTAGAGATGGCTACACCTTC
TRBD1	TRBJ1-5	.	TRBV10-2	CASSELGGEGNQPQHF	TGCGCCAGCAGTGAATTAGGGGGCGAGGGCAATCAGCCCCAGCATTTT
.	TRBJ2-1	.	TRBV10-1	CASSEYRAGNEQFF	TGCGCCAGCAGTGAATACAGGGCTGGAAATGAGCAGTTCTTC